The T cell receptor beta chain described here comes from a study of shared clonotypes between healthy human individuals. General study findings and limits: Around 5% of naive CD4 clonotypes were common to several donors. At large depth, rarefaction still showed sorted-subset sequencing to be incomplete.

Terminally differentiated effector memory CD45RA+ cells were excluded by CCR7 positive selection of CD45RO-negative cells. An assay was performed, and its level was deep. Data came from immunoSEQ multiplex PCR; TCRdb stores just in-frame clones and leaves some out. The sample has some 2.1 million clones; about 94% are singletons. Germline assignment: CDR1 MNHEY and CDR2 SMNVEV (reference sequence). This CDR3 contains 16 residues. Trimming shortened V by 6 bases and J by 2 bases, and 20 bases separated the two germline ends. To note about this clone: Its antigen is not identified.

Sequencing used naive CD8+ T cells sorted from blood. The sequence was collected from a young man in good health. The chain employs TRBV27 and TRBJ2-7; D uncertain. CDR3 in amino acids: CASSQSVGTLTYEQYF. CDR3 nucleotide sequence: TGTGCCAGCAGCCAATCTGTTGGCACGCTGACCTACGAGCAGTACTTC.